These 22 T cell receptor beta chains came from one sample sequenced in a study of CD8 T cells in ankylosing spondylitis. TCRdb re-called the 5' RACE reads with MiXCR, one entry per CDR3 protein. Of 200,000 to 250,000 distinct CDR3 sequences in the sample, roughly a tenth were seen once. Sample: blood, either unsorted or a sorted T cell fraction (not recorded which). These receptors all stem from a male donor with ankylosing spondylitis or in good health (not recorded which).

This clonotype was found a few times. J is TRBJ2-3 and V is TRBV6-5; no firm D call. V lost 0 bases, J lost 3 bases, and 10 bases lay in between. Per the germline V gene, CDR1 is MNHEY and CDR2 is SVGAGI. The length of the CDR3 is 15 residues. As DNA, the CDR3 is TGTGCCAGCAGTTACTCAATCCGGGTAACAGATACGCAGTATTTT. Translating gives CASSYSIRVTDTQYF.

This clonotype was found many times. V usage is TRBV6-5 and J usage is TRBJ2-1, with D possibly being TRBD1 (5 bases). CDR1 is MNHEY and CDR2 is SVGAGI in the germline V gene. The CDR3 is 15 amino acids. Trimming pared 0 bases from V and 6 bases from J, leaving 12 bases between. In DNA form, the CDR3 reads TGTGCCAGCAGTTACTCGTTTGACAGCCTCAATGAGCAGTTCTTC. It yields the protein CASSYSFDSLNEQFF.

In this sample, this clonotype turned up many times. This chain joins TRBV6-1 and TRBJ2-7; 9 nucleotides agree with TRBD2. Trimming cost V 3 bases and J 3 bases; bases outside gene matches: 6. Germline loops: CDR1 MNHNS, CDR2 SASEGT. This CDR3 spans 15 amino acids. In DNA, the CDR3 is TGTGCCAGCAGTGAGATGGGACTAGCCAACTACGAGCAGTACTTC. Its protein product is CASSEMGLANYEQYF.

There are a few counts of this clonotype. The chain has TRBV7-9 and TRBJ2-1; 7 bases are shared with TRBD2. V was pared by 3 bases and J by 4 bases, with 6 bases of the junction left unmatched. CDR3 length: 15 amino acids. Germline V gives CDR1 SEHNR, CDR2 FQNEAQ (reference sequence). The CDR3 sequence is CASSFLRGTYNEQFF. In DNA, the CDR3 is TGTGCCAGCAGCTTTTTGCGGGGGACTTACAATGAGCAGTTCTTC.

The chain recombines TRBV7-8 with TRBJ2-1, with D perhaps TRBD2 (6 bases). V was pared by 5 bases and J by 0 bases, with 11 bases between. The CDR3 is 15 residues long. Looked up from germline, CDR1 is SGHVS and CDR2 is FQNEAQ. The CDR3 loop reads CASSQADYSYNEQFF. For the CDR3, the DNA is TGTGCCAGCAGCCAAGCGGACTACTCCTACAATGAGCAGTTCTTC.

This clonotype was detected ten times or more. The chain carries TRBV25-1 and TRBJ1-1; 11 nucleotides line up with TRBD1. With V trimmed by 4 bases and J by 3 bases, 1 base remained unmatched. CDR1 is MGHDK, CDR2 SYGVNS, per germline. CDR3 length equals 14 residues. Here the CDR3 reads CASSGDRGYTEAFF. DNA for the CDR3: TGTGCCAGCAGTGGGGACAGGGGGTACACTGAAGCTTTCTTT.

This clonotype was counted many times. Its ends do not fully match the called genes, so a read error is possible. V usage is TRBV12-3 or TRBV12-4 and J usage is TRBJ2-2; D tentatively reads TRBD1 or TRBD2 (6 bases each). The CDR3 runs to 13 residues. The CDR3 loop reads CASSGPGVGGLFF. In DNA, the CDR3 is TGTGCCAGCAGTGGGCCAGGGGTCGGGGGGCTGTTTTTT.

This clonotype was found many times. This chain's CDR3 is CATPGQEETEAFF. The CDR3, as DNA: TGTGCCACCCCGGGACAGGAGGAGACTGAAGCTTTCTTT. V and J are TRBV7-9 and TRBJ1-1; 8 nucleotides agree with TRBD1. V trimming: 10 bases; J trimming: 5 bases; junction bases outside the gene matches: 9. The CDR3 contains 13 residues. From germline, CDR1 is SEHNR and CDR2 FQNEAQ (reference sequence).

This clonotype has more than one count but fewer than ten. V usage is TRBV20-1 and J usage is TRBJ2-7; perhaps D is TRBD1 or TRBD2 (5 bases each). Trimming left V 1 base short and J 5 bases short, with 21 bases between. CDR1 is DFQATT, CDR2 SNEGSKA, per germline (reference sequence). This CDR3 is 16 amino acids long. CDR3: CSARAETGTTTNEQYF. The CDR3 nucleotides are TGCAGTGCTAGAGCAGAGACCGGGACGACGACCAACGAGCAGTACTTC.

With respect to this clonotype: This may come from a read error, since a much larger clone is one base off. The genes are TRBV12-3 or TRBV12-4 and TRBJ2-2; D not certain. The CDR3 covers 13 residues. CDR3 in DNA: TGTGTCAGCAGTTTTAATGGTGACGGGGAGCTGTTTTTT. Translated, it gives CVSSFNGDGELFF.

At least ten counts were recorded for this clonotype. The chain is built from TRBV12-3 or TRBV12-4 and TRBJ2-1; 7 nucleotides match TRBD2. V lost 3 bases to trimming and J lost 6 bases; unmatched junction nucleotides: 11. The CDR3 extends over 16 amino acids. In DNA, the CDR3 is TGTGCCAGCAGTTTCCAGACTAGCAGGGACGGCAATGAGCAGTTCTTC. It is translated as CASSFQTSRDGNEQFF.

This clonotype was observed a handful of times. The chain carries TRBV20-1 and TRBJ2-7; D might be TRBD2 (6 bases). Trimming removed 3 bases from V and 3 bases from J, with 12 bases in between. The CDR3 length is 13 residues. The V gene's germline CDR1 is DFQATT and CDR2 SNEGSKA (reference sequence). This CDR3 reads CSASPDGGYEQYF. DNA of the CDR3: TGCAGTGCTAGCCCCGACGGGGGCTACGAGCAGTACTTC.

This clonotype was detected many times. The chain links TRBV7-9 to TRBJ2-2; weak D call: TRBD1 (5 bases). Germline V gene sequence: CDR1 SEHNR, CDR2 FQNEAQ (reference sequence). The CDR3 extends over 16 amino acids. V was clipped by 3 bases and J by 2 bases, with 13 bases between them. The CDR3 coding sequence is TGTGCCAGCAGCTTCCGGACACCTACCAACACCGGGGAGCTGTTTTTT. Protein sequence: CASSFRTPTNTGELFF. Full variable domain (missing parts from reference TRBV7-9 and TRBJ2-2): DTGVSQNPRHKITKRGQNVTFRCDPISEHNRLYWYRQTLGQGPEFLTYFQNEAQLEKSRLLSDRFSAERPKGSFSTLEIQRTEQGDSAMYLCASSFRTPTNTGELFFGEGSRLTVL.

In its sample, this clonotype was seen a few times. The chain's CDR3 is CASIQEGSNYGYTF. DNA of the CDR3: TGTGCCAGCATCCAGGAGGGTTCTAACTATGGCTACACCTTC. V is TRBV7-2 and J is TRBJ1-2; D is unclear. Germline loops: CDR1 SGHTA, CDR2 FQGNSA. The germline V and J ends were trimmed by 7 bases and 0 bases, with 12 bases remaining between them. The CDR3 totals 14 residues. Full variable domain (outside the CDR3, taken from reference TRBV7-2 and TRBJ1-2): GAGVSQSPSNKVTEKGKDVELRCDPISGHTALYWYRQSLGQGLEFLIYFQGNSAPDKSGLPSDRFSAERTGGSVSTLTIQRTQQEDSAVYLCASIQEGSNYGYTFGSGTRLTVV.

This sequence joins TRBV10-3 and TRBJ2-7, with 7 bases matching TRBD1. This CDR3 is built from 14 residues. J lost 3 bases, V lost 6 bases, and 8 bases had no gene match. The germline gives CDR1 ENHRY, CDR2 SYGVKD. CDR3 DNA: TGTGCCATCAGCCCGGGACAGAACAACTACGAGCAGTACTTC. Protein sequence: CAISPGQNNYEQYF.

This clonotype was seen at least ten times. The CDR3: CASSAQGVRYTF. CDR3 nucleotides: TGTGCCAGCAGTGCCCAGGGTGTTCGCTACACCTTC. This chain connects TRBV25-1 to TRBJ1-2; D may be TRBD1 (5 bases). V lost 4 bases to trimming and J lost 9 bases, with 12 bases between them. This CDR3 is 12 amino acids long. Germline CDR1 reads MGHDK; CDR2 reads SYGVNS.

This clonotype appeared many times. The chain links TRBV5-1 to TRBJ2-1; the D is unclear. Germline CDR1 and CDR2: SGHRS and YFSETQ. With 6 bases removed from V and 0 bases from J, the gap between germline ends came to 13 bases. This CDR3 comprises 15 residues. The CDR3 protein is CASKLALSSYNEQFF. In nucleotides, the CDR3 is TGCGCCAGCAAACTCGCCCTAAGCTCCTACAATGAGCAGTTCTTC.

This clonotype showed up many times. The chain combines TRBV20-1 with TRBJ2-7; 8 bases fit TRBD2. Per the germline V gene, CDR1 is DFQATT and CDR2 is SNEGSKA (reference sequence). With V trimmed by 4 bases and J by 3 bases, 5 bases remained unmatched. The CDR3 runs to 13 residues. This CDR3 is CSATKSGSYEQYF. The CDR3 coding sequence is TGCAGTGCTACAAAGAGCGGGAGCTACGAGCAGTACTTC.

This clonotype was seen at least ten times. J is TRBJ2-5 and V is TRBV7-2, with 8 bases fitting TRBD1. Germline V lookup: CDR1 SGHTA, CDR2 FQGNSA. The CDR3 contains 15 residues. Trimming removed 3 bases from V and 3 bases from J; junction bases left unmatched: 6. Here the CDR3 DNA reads TGTGCCAGCAGCTTTTCCGGGACAGGCAAAGAGACCCAGTACTTC. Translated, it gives CASSFSGTGKETQYF.

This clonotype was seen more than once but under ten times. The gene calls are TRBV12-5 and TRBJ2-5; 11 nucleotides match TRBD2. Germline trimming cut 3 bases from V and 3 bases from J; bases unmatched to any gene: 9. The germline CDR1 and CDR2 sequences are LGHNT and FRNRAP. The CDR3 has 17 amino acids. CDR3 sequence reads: CASGFLAGGSEKETQYF. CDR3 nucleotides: TGTGCTAGTGGTTTTTTAGCGGGGGGGTCGGAGAAAGAGACCCAGTACTTC.

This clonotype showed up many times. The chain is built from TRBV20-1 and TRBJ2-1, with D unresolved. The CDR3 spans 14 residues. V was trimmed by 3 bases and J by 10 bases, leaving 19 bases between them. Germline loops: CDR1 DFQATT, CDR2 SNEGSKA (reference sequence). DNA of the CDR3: TGCAGTGCTAGGACATACCTAGGGTCCCAAGAGCAGTTCTTC. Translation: CSARTYLGSQEQFF.

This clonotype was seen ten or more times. The CDR3 loop reads CASTPGLGNEQYF. The DNA for the CDR3 is TGCGCCAGCACCCCGGGACTGGGTAACGAGCAGTACTTC. This chain links TRBV5-1 with TRBJ2-7, with D possibly matching TRBD2 (6 bases). There are 13 residues in the CDR3. Germline V gene sequence: CDR1 SGHRS, CDR2 YFSETQ. V lost 6 bases and J 5 bases, leaving 15 bases between the germline ends.